The 10 T cell receptor beta chains below come from one sample, sequenced in a study of regulatory T cells in long-lasting Graves disease (dated by TCRdb to the early 2020s). Receptor amplification or capture employed multiplex PCR. The reads were generated on an Illumina HiSeq 4000. CDR3 regions were amplified by Arm-PCR with iRepertoire HTBI primers to construct TCR beta libraries. In TCRdb, the public reads were trimmed at Q25 with fastp and aligned with MiXCR, with productive beta chains retained. Each CDR3 protein appears once, grouped with its most common genes and DNA. This sample comprises about 200,000 distinct CDR3 sequences, approximately 18% of them detected only once. The ten largest clones represent 12% of the sample. The time point label on this specimen signifies: newly diagnosed GD, antithyroid drugs for less than 3 months. For both TCR sequencing and RNA sequencing, RNA was extracted from PBMCs in TRIzol.

This same sample was also part of a study on T cells in Graves' hyperthyroidism and ophthalmopathy.

The sequences come from peripheral blood mononuclear cells (PBMCs), collected at new diagnosis, from a patient treated with antithyroid drugs. The receptors were sampled from a woman aged 25 to 45 with Graves disease. Donor details come from another sample of the same person, matched by shared clones.

This clonotype was observed many times. The chain employs TRBV5-1 and TRBJ1-2; tentative D call: TRBD1 (5 bases). CDR3 length: 15 amino acids. Trimming shortened V by 0 bases and J by 4 bases, and 13 bases separated the two germline ends. Germline CDR1 SGHRS, CDR2 YFSETQ. The CDR3 is CASSLDDSLTYGYTF. CDR3 DNA sequence: TGCGCCAGCAGCTTGGACGACAGCTTAACCTATGGCTACACCTTC.

The sample holds many counts of this clonotype. The chain joins TRBV29-1 to TRBJ1-1; TRBD1 might be the D (5 bases). Germline-derived CDR1 and CDR2 are SQVTM and ANQGSEA. The CDR3 runs to 14 residues. The V gene lost 2 bases and the J gene lost 1 base, with 11 bases spanning the gap. The CDR3 DNA is TGCAGCGTTGAAATCGGGGGTCAGAACACTGAAGCTTTCTTT. Translating gives CSVEIGGQNTEAFF. The entire variable domain, with the rest obtained from reference TRBV29-1 and TRBJ1-1, is as follows: SAVISQKPSRDICQRGTSLTIQCQVDSQVTMMFWYRQQPGQSLTLIATANQGSEATYESGFVIDKFPISRPNLTFSTLTVSNMSPEDSSIYLCSVEIGGQNTEAFFGQGTRLTVV.

This clonotype has at least ten counts. The chain employs TRBV20-1 and TRBJ2-7; D gene ambiguous. V was cut by 0 bases and J by 4 bases, with 10 bases left in between. This CDR3 region has 13 residues. CDR1 and CDR2 from the germline V gene are DFQATT and SNEGSKA (reference sequence). The CDR3 sequence is CSARDHPVYEQYF. DNA for the CDR3: TGCAGTGCTAGAGATCACCCGGTATACGAGCAGTACTTC.

This clonotype has ten or more counts. The chain has TRBV5-1 and TRBJ2-1; 11 bases map to TRBD2. The germline V gene encodes CDR1 SGHRS and CDR2 YFSETQ. The CDR3 is made up of 20 amino acids. The V gene end was trimmed by 4 bases and the J gene end by 0 bases; junction bases not matched to a gene: 15. CDR3 residues: CASSTSLGTSGHGSYNEQFF. CDR3 DNA sequence: TGCGCCAGCAGCACATCCCTGGGGACTAGCGGACATGGCTCCTACAATGAGCAGTTCTTC.

To note about this clonotype: Being one base from a much bigger clone, this may be a read error. The chain couples TRBV12-3 or TRBV12-4 to TRBJ1-2, with D unclear. The V end lost 2 bases, the J end lost 2 bases, and 6 bases lay between the germline ends. This CDR3 is built from 13 residues. The CDR3 coding sequence is TGTGCCAGCAGTTTAAAGGGAAACTATGGCTACACCTTC. Protein: CASSLKGNYGYTF.

In this sample, this clonotype turned up many times. The chain combines TRBV20-1 with TRBJ2-4, with 10 bases lining up with TRBD2. CDR1 DFQATT and CDR2 SNEGSKA come from the germline V gene (reference sequence). J gave up 0 bases and V 6 bases, and 8 bases lay outside the gene matches. CDR3 length equals 16 residues. The CDR3 region is CSATIIAGGAKNIQYF. Written as DNA, the CDR3 is TGCAGTGCGACTATTATAGCGGGGGGAGCCAAAAACATTCAGTACTTC.

A remark on this clonotype: One end of the junction does not line up with germline, which may come from a read error. The V call is TRBV5-1, the J call TRBJ1-4, with D uncertain. The CDR3 extends over 14 amino acids. Germline V CDR1 and CDR2: SGHRS, YFSETQ. The CDR3 DNA reads as TGCACCAGCAGCCCCTCCTCGACTAATGAAAAACTGTTTTTT. Its protein is CTSSPSSTNEKLFF. Full variable domain (remainder filled in from reference TRBV5-1 and TRBJ1-4): KAGVTQTPRYLIKTRGQQVTLSCSPISGHRSVSWYQQTPGQGLQFLFEYFSETQRNKGNFPGRFSGRQFSNSRSEMNVSTLELGDSALYLCTSSPSSTNEKLFFGSGTQLSVL.

This clonotype was recorded many times. The chain joins TRBV12-3 or TRBV12-4 to TRBJ2-2; 9 bases line up with TRBD2. The CDR3 sequence is 14 residues long. The ends lost 6 bases at V and 7 bases at J; junction bases unmatched: 6. The DNA of the CDR3 is TGTGCCAGCAGGGGGACTAGCCTGAACGGGGAGCTGTTTTTT. This translates into CASRGTSLNGELFF.

The chain uses TRBV2 and TRBJ1-2; TRBD1 matches 10 bases. Germline lookup yields CDR1 SNHLY and CDR2 FYNNEI. The CDR3 contains 16 residues. J lost 6 bases, V lost 6 bases, and 13 bases had no gene match. CDR3 sequence reads: CASRTGQGQRWNGYTF. In DNA, the CDR3 is TGTGCCAGCAGGACGGGACAGGGGCAAAGGTGGAATGGCTACACCTTC.

This clonotype was recorded many times. The rearrangement links TRBV6-1 to TRBJ1-5, with 9 bases matching TRBD1. CDR1 MNHNS and CDR2 SASEGT come from the germline V gene. After removal of 6 bases from V and 4 bases from J, the junction contained 4 bases not matched to a gene. The CDR3 spans 14 residues. The CDR3 DNA sequence: TGTGCCAGCAGGGGGACAGGGATTAATCAGCCCCAGCATTTT. Protein: CASRGTGINQPQHF.